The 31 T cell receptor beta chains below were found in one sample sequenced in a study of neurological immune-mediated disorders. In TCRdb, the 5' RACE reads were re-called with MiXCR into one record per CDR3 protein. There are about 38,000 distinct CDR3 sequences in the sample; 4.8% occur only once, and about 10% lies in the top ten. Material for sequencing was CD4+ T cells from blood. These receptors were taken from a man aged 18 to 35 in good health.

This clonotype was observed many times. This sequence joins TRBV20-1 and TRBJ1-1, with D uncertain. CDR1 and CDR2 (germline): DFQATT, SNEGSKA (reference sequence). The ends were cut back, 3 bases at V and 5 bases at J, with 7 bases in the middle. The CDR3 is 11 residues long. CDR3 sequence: CSASGWTEAFF. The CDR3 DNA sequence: TGCAGTGCTAGTGGATGGACTGAAGCTTTCTTT.

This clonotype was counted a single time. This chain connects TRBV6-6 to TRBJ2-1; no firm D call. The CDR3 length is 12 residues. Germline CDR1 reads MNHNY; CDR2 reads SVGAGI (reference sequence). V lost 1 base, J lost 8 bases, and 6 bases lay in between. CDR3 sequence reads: CASSYLEDEQFF. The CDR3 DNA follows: TGTGCCAGCAGTTACTTAGAGGATGAGCAGTTCTTC.

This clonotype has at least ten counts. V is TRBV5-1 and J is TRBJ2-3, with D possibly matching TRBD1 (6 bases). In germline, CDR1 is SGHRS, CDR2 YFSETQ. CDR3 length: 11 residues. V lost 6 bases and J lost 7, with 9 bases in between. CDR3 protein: CASKDRNTQYF. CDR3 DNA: TGCGCCAGCAAGGACAGAAATACGCAGTATTTT. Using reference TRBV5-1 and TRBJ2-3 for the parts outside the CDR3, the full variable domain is KAGVTQTPRYLIKTRGQQVTLSCSPISGHRSVSWYQQTPGQGLQFLFEYFSETQRNKGNFPGRFSGRQFSNSRSEMNVSTLELGDSALYLCASKDRNTQYFGPGTRLTVL.

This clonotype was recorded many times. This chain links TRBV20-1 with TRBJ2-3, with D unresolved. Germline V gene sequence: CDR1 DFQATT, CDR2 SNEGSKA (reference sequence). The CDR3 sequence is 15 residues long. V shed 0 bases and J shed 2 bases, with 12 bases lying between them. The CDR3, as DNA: TGCAGTGCTAGAGACCCAAGAATACCCACAGATACGCAGTATTTT. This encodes CSARDPRIPTDTQYF.

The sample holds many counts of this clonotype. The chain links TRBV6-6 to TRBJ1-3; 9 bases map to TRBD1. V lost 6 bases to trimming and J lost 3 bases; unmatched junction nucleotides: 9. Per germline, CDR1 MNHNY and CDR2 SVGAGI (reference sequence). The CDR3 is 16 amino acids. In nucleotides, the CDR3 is TGTGCCAGCAGAATCACACAGGGGGCGTATGGAAACACCATATATTTT. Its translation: CASRITQGAYGNTIYF.

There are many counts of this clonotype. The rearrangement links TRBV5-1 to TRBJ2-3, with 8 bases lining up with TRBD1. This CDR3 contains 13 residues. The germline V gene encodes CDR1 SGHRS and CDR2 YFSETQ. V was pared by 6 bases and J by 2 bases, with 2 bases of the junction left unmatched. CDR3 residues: CASTGGNTDTQYF. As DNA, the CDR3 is TGCGCCAGCACAGGGGGCAACACAGATACGCAGTATTTT.

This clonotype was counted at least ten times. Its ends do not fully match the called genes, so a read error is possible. The CDR3 loop reads CSARDLTPPVF. The CDR3 nucleotides read TGCAGTGCTAGAGATCTCACCCCTCCCGTCTTT. V usage is TRBV20-1 and J usage is TRBJ1-1; D ambiguous. Looked up from germline, CDR1 is DFQATT and CDR2 is SNEGSKA (reference sequence). The CDR3 has 11 residues.

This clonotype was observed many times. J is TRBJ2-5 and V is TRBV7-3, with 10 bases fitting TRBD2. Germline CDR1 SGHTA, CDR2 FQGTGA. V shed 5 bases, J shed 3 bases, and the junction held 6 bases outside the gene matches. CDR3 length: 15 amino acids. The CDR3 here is CASSPGAGGEETQYF. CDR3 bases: TGTGCCAGCAGCCCCGGAGCGGGGGGGGAAGAGACCCAGTACTTC.

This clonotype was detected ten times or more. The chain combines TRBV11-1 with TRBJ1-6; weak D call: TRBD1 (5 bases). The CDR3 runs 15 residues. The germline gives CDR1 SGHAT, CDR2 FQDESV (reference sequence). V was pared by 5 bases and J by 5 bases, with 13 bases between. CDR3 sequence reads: CASSPAAGDNSPLHF. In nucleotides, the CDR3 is TGTGCCAGCAGCCCAGCCGCGGGGGATAATTCACCCCTCCACTTT.

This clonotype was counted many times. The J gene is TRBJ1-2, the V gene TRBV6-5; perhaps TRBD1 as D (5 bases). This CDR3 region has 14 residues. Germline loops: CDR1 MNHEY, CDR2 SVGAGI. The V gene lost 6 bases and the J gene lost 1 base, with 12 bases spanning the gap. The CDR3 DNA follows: TGTGCCAGCAGAATGGGGGGAGTTAACTATGGCTACACCTTC. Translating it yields CASRMGGVNYGYTF.

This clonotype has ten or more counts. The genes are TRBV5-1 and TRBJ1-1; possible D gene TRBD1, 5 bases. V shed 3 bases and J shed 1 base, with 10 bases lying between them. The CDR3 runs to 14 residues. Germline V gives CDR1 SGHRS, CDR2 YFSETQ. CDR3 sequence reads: CASSSAGENTEAFF. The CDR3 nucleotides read TGCGCCAGCAGCTCGGCGGGGGAGAACACTGAAGCTTTCTTT.

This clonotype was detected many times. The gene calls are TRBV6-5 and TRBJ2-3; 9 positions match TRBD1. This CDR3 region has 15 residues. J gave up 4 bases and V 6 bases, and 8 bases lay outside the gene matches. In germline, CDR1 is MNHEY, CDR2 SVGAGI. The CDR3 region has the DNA TGTGCCAGCAGCCGGGGACAGGGCAGTTCAGATACGCAGTATTTT. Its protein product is CASSRGQGSSDTQYF.

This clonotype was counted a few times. CDR3 coding DNA: TGTGCCTGGAGTGTAAAAGGTGGAAACACCATATATTTT. Amino acids: CAWSVKGGNTIYF. The V call is TRBV30, the J call TRBJ1-3; no clear D gene. The CDR3 contains 13 residues. The V gene's germline CDR1 is GTSNPN and CDR2 SVGIG (reference sequence). V lost 0 bases, J lost 3 bases, and 6 bases lay in between.

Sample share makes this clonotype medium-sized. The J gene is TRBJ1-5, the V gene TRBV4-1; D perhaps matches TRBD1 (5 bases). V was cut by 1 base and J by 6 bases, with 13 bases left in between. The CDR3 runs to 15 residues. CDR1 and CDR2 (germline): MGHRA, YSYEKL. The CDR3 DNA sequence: TGCGCCAGCAGCCAAGGGGACGTAGGGAGTCAGCCCCAGCATTTT. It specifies CASSQGDVGSQPQHF.

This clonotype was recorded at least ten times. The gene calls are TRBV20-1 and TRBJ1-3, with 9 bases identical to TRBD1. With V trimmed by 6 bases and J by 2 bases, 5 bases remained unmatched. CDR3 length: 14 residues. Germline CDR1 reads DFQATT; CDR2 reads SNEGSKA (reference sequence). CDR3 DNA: TGCAGTGCCTTACAGGGGGCTGCTGGAAACACCATATATTTT. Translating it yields CSALQGAAGNTIYF.

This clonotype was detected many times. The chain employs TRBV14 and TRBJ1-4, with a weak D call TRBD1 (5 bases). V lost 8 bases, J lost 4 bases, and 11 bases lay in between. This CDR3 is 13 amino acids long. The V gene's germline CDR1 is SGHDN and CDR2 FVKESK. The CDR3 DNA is TGTGCCAGCGCAATGAGGGGTAATGAAAAACTGTTTTTT. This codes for CASAMRGNEKLFF.

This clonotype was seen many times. CDR3 region: CASSIGGTAQETQYF. The CDR3 nucleotides are TGTGCCAGTAGTATAGGCGGGACAGCCCAAGAGACCCAGTACTTC. The chain carries TRBV19 and TRBJ2-5; D is perhaps TRBD1 (7 bases). Looked up from germline, CDR1 is LNHDA and CDR2 is SQIVND (reference sequence). Trimming stripped 1 base from V and 1 base from J, with 10 bases between. The CDR3 has 15 amino acids.

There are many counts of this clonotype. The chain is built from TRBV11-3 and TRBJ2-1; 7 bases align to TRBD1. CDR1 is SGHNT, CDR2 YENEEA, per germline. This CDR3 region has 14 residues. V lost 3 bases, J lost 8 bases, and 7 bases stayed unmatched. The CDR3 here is CASSFPYTGDEQFF. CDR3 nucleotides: TGTGCCAGCAGCTTTCCCTATACAGGGGATGAGCAGTTCTTC.

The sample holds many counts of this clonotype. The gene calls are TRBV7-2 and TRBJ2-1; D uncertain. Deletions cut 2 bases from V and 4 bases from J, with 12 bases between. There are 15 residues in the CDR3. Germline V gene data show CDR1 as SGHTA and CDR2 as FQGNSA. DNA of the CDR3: TGTGCCAGCAGCTTAATGGTTGGCGTTTACAATGAGCAGTTCTTC. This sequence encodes CASSLMVGVYNEQFF.

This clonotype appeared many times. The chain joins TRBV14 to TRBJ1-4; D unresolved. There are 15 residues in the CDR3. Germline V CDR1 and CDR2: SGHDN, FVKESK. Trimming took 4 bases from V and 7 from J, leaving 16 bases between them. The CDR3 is CASSPLGLGSEKLFF. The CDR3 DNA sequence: TGTGCCAGCAGCCCCCTAGGGTTGGGGAGTGAAAAACTGTTTTTT.

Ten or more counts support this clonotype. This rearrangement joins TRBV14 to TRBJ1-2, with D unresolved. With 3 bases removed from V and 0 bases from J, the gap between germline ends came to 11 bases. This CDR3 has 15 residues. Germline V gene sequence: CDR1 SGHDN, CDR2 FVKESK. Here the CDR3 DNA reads TGTGCCAGCAGCCAGTATACCGGGTCTAACTATGGCTACACCTTC. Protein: CASSQYTGSNYGYTF.

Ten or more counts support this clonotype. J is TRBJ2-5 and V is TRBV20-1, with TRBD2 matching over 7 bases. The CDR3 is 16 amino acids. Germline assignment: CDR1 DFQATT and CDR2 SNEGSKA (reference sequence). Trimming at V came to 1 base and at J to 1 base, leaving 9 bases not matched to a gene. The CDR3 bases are TGCAGTGCTAGAGTGGTGGTAGCGGGCGCCCAAGAGACCCAGTACTTC. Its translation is CSARVVVAGAQETQYF.

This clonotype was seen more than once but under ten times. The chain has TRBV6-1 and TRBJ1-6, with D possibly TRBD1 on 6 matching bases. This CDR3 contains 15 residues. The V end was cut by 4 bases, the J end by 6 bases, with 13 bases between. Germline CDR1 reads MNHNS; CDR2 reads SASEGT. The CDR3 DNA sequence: TGTGCCAGCAGTGGGCTAGGACAGAGTAATTCACCCCTCCACTTT. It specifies CASSGLGQSNSPLHF.

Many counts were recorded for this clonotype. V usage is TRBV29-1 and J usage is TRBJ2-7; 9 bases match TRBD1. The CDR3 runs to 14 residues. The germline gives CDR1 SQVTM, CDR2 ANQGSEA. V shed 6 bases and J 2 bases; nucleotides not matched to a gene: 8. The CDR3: CSVIRDRAPYEQYF. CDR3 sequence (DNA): TGCAGCGTGATCCGGGACAGGGCGCCCTACGAGCAGTACTTC.

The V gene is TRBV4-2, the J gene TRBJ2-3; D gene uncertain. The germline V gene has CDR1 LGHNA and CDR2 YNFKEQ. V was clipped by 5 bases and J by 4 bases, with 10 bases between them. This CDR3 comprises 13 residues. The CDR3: CASSKTPADTQYF. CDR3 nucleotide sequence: TGTGCCAGCAGCAAAACCCCGGCAGATACGCAGTATTTT.

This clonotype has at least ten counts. The CDR3 protein is CSAPRQGRTEAFF. CDR3 bases: TGCAGTGCACCCCGACAGGGGAGGACTGAAGCTTTCTTT. The V and J genes are TRBV20-1 and TRBJ1-1; 8 nucleotides agree with TRBD1. Germline V gene sequence: CDR1 DFQATT, CDR2 SNEGSKA (reference sequence). The CDR3 has 13 amino acids. V dropped 6 bases and J dropped 5; count of bases not matched to a gene: 8.

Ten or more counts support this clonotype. The CDR3 DNA sequence: TGTGCCAGCAGTTTACACCGCAACAGGGTTTATACTGAAAAACTGTTTTTT. It is translated as CASSLHRNRVYTEKLFF. The rearrangement links TRBV12-3 or TRBV12-4 to TRBJ1-4; D is possibly TRBD1 (6 bases). This CDR3 has 17 amino acids. The V and J ends lost 2 bases and 7 bases respectively, with 20 bases between them.

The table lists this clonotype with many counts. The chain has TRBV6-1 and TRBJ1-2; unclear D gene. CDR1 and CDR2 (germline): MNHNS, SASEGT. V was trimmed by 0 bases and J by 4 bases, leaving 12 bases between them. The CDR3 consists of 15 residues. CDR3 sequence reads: CASSEAGWAAYGYTF. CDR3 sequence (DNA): TGTGCCAGCAGTGAAGCCGGTTGGGCGGCCTATGGCTACACCTTC.

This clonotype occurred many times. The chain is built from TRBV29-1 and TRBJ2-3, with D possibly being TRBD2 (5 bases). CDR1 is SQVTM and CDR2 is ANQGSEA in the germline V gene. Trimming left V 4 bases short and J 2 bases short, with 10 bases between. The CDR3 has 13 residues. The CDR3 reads CSVGDGVTDTQYF. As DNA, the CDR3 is TGCAGCGTTGGTGACGGGGTCACAGATACGCAGTATTTT.

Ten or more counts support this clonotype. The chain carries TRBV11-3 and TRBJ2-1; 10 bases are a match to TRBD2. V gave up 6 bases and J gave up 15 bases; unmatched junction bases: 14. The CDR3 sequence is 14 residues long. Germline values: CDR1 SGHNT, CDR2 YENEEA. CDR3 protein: CASSQTSGDNSLFF. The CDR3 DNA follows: TGTGCCAGCAGTCAAACTAGCGGGGACAACAGTTTGTTCTTC.

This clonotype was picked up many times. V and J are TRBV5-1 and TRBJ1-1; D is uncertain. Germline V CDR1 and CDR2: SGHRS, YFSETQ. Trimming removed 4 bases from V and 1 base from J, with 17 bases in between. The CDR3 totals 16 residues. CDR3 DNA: TGCGCCAGCAGCGCAGACTCCGGGGTCCCGAACACTGAAGCTTTCTTT. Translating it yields CASSADSGVPNTEAFF. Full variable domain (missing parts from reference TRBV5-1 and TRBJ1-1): KAGVTQTPRYLIKTRGQQVTLSCSPISGHRSVSWYQQTPGQGLQFLFEYFSETQRNKGNFPGRFSGRQFSNSRSEMNVSTLELGDSALYLCASSADSGVPNTEAFFGQGTRLTVV.